The T cell receptor beta chain described here comes from a study of T cell responses to AZD1222 COVID-19 vaccine. Study-wide context: Second doses that came at about 4 or about 12 weeks were put together.

Produced via immunoSEQ multiplex PCR; TCRdb's table is partial and in-frame only. Of over 110,000 clones in the sample, 80% to 90% are singletons; the top ten hold around 1.6%. Regarding the study as a whole: Distributed over spike, vaccine-associated CD4 TCRs predominated at 160-218 and 743-854. Baseline seropositivity characterized only a handful of AZD1222 recipients.

About this clone itself: The target antigen is unknown.

V lost 0 bases and J lost 0, with 18 bases in between. Germline V CDR1 and CDR2: MGHRA, YSYEKL. CDR3 length: 20 amino acids. This sample comprised peripheral blood, obtained on day 0 of AZD1222 vaccination. This clonotype was obtained from an adult in good health. The chain recombines TRBV4-1 with TRBJ1-6, with TRBD1 as a possible D gene (5 bases). CDR3 in amino acids: CASSQDWAGWTSSYNSPLHF. The CDR3 nucleotides are TGCGCCAGCAGCCAAGATTGGGCAGGGTGGACGAGCTCCTATAATTCACCCCTCCACTTT.